This is a list of T cell receptor beta chains from one sample in a study of Ad26.COV2.S vaccination and SARS-CoV-2 variants. Sequenced by immunoSEQ multiplex PCR; TCRdb stores in-frame clones only, minus some. This repertoire shows roughly 680,000 clones, more than 70% found once; its top ten account for about 1.5%. The input for sequencing was peripheral blood, taken in a trial of Ad26.COV2.S vaccine versus placebo. These receptor sequences come from a person between 18 and 65 years old who received the Ad26.COV2.S COVID-19 vaccine or a placebo. CDR3s include the opening cysteine and the closing phenylalanine or tryptophan. The D gene is left open where the match is weak. Size values are once, few and many counts, or a class for expanded clones, and some rows have none.

d_call j_call clone_size v_call cdr3_nt cdr3_aa
NA TRBJ2-7 NA TRBV6-6 TGTGCCAGCAGTGTACAGGTATCCTACGAGCAGTACTTC CASSVQVSYEQYF
TRBD1 TRBJ2-5 NA TRBV27 TGTGCCAGCAGTCCCGGGACAGGCAACCAAGAGACCCAGTACTTC CASSPGTGNQETQYF
TRBD1 TRBJ1-5 NA TRBV19 TGTGCCAGTAGTCCCAGGCGCTCGGGACAGGGTGTAGGTAGTGGCAATCAGCCCCAGCATTTT CASSPRRSGQGVGSGNQPQHF
TRBD2 TRBJ2-3 NA TRBV24-1 TGTGCCACCAGTGATCGGACTAGCGGGAGCACAGATACGCAGTATTTT CATSDRTSGSTDTQYF
TRBD1 TRBJ2-3 once TRBV19 TGTGCCAGTAGTATAGCGCAGGGGGCGGTCACAGATACGCAGTATTTT CASSIAQGAVTDTQYF
NA TRBJ2-7 NA TRBV7-5 TGTGCCAGAAGCTTGCGGGTCTCCTACGAGCAGTACTTC CARSLRVSYEQYF
TRBD1 TRBJ1-2 NA TRBV29-1 TGCAGCGGGGACAGTCTAGCTAACTATGGCTACACCTTC CSGDSLANYGYTF
NA TRBJ1-5 NA TRBV19 TGTGCCAGTAGTATTCAAGACGGTCAGCCCCAGCATTTT CASSIQDGQPQHF
TRBD2 TRBJ2-5 NA TRBV19 TGTGCCAGTAGTATGCTTGCAGGGCGGGGGGGGACCCAGTACTTC CASSMLAGRGGTQYF
NA TRBJ2-7 NA TRBV6-5 TGTGCCAGCAGTTACCGTGACGGGACCTACGAGCAGTACTTC CASSYRDGTYEQYF
NA TRBJ2-7 NA TRBV7-9 TGTGCCAGCAGCTTAGTGGGGGACTCCTACGAGCAGTACTTC CASSLVGDSYEQYF
NA TRBJ1-3 few TRBV9 TGTGCCAGCAGTCGACTGTTCTCTGGAAACACCATATATTTT CASSRLFSGNTIYF
TRBD1 TRBJ1-5 NA TRBV6-2/TRBV6-3 TGTGCCAGCAGTTATTTTGGACAGGATAGCAATCAGCCCCAGCATTTT CASSYFGQDSNQPQHF
TRBD1 TRBJ1-5 few TRBV6-2/TRBV6-3 TGTGCCAGCAGTTACAAGGGGGCCCCTCAGCCCCAGCATTTT CASSYKGAPQPQHF
NA TRBJ2-7 NA TRBV14 TGTGCCAGCAGCCAAGGAATGTGGGAGACGGGGTACGAGCAGTACTTC CASSQGMWETGYEQYF
NA TRBJ2-5 once TRBV21-1 TGTGCCGGAACCGGGACTAGCGTACAAGAGACCCAGTACTTC CAGTGTSVQETQYF
NA TRBJ2-5 NA TRBV5-4 TGTGCCAGCAGCGGGGGCAGATCCCTTCAAGAGACCCAGTACTTC CASSGGRSLQETQYF
NA TRBJ2-3 NA TRBV10-2 TGCGCCAGCAGCCTTTGGGGGGAGCGCGCCGTAAATACGCAGTATTTT CASSLWGERAVNTQYF
NA TRBJ1-1 few TRBV5-1 TGCGCCAGCAGCTTGGATGGGATGATGAACACTGAAGCTTTCTTT CASSLDGMMNTEAFF
TRBD1 TRBJ2-1 NA TRBV27 TGTGCCAGCAGTACGACAGGGTCTCTCTACAATGAGCAGTTCTTC CASSTTGSLYNEQFF
TRBD2 TRBJ2-1 NA TRBV19 TGTGCCAGTAGTATAGCGTCTGGGGGGGGAATTAACAATGAGCAGTTCTTC CASSIASGGGINNEQFF
TRBD2 TRBJ2-7 NA TRBV11-2 TGTGCCAGCAGCGCCCCGGGGACTAGCCTCAACGAGCAGTACTTC CASSAPGTSLNEQYF
TRBD1 TRBJ2-1 NA TRBV10-3 TGTGCCATCAGGACGACAGGGATCGATGAGCAGTTCTTC CAIRTTGIDEQFF
NA TRBJ1-3 few TRBV19 TGTGCCAGTAAAGACACCCCTCAACCTGGAAACACCATATATTTT CASKDTPQPGNTIYF
NA TRBJ2-7 NA TRBV6-5 TGTGCCAGCAGTCCCCGACTCCGCAACGAGCAGTACTTC CASSPRLRNEQYF
NA TRBJ2-5 NA TRBV18 TGTGCCAGCTCACCACGAGGTGGAGGGGCTATACAAGAGACCCAGTACTTC CASSPRGGGAIQETQYF
NA TRBJ1-5 NA TRBV6-5 TGTGCCAGCAGTTACTCGAGGGCAGTTATTCAGCCCCAGCATTTT CASSYSRAVIQPQHF
NA TRBJ1-6 NA TRBV7-2 TGTGCCAGCAGCTTAGTTGGACAGTCGGCTTATAATTCACCCCTCCACTTT CASSLVGQSAYNSPLHF
TRBD1 TRBJ1-2 NA TRBV5-1 TGCGCCAGCAGCTTGGCCGGTGGGGACAGGGCGGGTGACTATGGCTACACCTTC CASSLAGGDRAGDYGYTF
NA TRBJ2-5 many TRBV19 TGTGCCAGTAGTAGGACACCACAAGAGACCCAGTACTTC CASSRTPQETQYF
TRBD1 TRBJ1-6 NA TRBV5-1 TGCGCCAGCAGCCGCGGACAGGGGAATAATTCACCCCTCCACTTT CASSRGQGNNSPLHF
NA TRBJ1-3 NA TRBV5-4 TGTGCCAGCAGCTTGATGGGTGTTGGGGAACTCACCATATATTTT CASSLMGVGELTIYF
NA TRBJ2-7 NA TRBV7-8 TGTGCCAGCTCGAGACAGGCTTCCTACGAGCAGTACTTC CASSRQASYEQYF
NA TRBJ2-1 NA TRBV19 TGTGCCAGTAGTGCCGGGACATACAATGAGCAGTTCTTC CASSAGTYNEQFF
NA TRBJ1-5 NA TRBV7-2 TGTGCCAGCAGCTTAGCCCACAGGGAAGGCCAGCCCCAGCATTTT CASSLAHREGQPQHF
TRBD1 TRBJ1-1 NA TRBV10-1 TGCGCCAGCAGTGAGACCGGACAGGGAAACACTGAAGCTTTCTTT CASSETGQGNTEAFF